The present TCR beta chain was sequenced within a study of technical replicates of blood from four donors. Data came from immunoSEQ multiplex PCR; TCRdb stores just in-frame clones and leaves some out. The table records about 88,000 clones, approximately 94% of them present only once. Germline V CDR1 and CDR2: MNHNS, SASEGT. CDR3 length: 13 residues. V was pared by 11 bases and J by 5 bases, with 19 bases between. The clonotype was recovered from a human donor in good health. This chain uses TRBV6-1 with TRBJ2-7, with D possibly being TRBD2 (6 bases). Sequenced: T cells isolated from PBMCs. The CDR3 loop reads CAPTKGLNDEQYF. The CDR3, as DNA: TGTGCCCCTACCAAAGGACTAAATGACGAGCAGTACTTC.